A selection of T cell receptor beta chains follows, all from one sample in a study of Ad26.COV2.S vaccination and SARS-CoV-2 variants. TCRdb keeps only in-frame clones here, not all; method: immunoSEQ multiplex PCR. The sample has 320,000 or so clones, under 90% seen once. The source material was peripheral blood, sampled in a trial of Ad26.COV2.S vaccine versus placebo. The receptors were gathered from a person between 18 and 59 years old who received the Ad26.COV2.S COVID-19 vaccine or a placebo. Each CDR3 is given with its conserved first and last residue. A D gene is named only where the DNA matches it firmly. Clone size, where shown, is once, few, many, or a class for clones that have expanded.

V	size	D	J	DNA	CDR3
TRBV18	-	-	TRBJ1-1	TGTGCCAGCTCACCATACCATGGGTCTGGTGGCACTGAAGCTTTCTTT	CASSPYHGSGGTEAFF
TRBV12-3/TRBV12-4	-	-	TRBJ1-4	TGTGCCAGCAAGGTTGCAACTAATGAAAAACTGTTTTTT	CASKVATNEKLFF
TRBV14	-	-	TRBJ1-2	TGTGCCAGCAGCCAAGCAAGTCCACAGGTGCTATGGGGCTACACCTTC	CASSQASPQVLWGYTF
TRBV13	-	-	TRBJ2-7	TGTGCCAGCAGCTTAGAGTTGGGCAGGGGTTACGAGCAGTACTTC	CASSLELGRGYEQYF
TRBV5-4	few	TRBD1	TRBJ1-6	TGTGCCAGCAGTTTCGACAGGGCGCACCTCCTCCACTTT	CASSFDRAHLLHF
TRBV7-9	-	-	TRBJ2-1	TGTGCCAGCAGCGTCGGGCCCCCAGGCAATGAGCAGTTCTTC	CASSVGPPGNEQFF
TRBV27	-	TRBD1	TRBJ1-1	TGTGCCAGCAATTCACAGGGACAGGGGAGCACTGAAGCTTTCTTT	CASNSQGQGSTEAFF
TRBV13	-	-	TRBJ1-5	TGTGCCAGCAGCCAGAGGGGGGGGCAGCCCCAGCATTTT	CASSQRGGQPQHF
TRBV7-2	-	-	TRBJ2-1	TGTGCCAGCAGCTTATGGTACGGGGACACCGATGAGCAGTTCTTC	CASSLWYGDTDEQFF
TRBV5-6	-	TRBD2	TRBJ2-7	TGTGCCAGCAGCTTAGCGGGGGGTACCTACGAGCAGTACTTC	CASSLAGGTYEQYF
TRBV9	-	-	TRBJ2-2	TGTGCCAGCAGCGTCGGGGACACCGGGGAGCTGTTTTTT	CASSVGDTGELFF
TRBV30	-	-	TRBJ1-4	TGTGCCTGGGCCTGGACAGTTGAAAAACTGTTTTTT	CAWAWTVEKLFF
TRBV2	-	TRBD1	TRBJ2-4	TGTGCCAGCGTGAGGGGACAGGGGGTCAACATTCAGTACTTC	CASVRGQGVNIQYF
TRBV4-2	-	TRBD1	TRBJ2-2	TGTGCCAGCAGCCAAGAGACAGGGTACGGGGAGCTGTTTTTT	CASSQETGYGELFF
TRBV4-3	-	TRBD1	TRBJ2-3	TGCGCCAGCAGCCAGAGGGACAGCCGCACAGATACGCAGTATTTT	CASSQRDSRTDTQYF
TRBV3-1/TRBV3-2	-	-	TRBJ2-1	TGTGCCAGCAGCCAAGGGGGTAAAAATGAGCAGTTCTTC	CASSQGGKNEQFF
TRBV6-2/TRBV6-3	-	-	TRBJ2-1	TGTGCCAGCAGTTACTCATTCGAGCAGTTCTTC	CASSYSFEQFF
TRBV5-5	once	-	TRBJ1-3	TGTGCCAGCAGCCGCTTTGGGGTGCTCTCTGGAAACACCATATATTTT	CASSRFGVLSGNTIYF
TRBV3-1/TRBV3-2	few	-	TRBJ1-6	TGTGCCAGCAGCCAAGAGGCCGGGTACAGTAGTTCACCCCTCCACTTT	CASSQEAGYSSSPLHF
TRBV30	-	-	TRBJ1-1	TGTGCCTGGAGTCAGCCGTCCTCCGCTTTCTTT	CAWSQPSSAFF
TRBV11-2	-	TRBD1	TRBJ1-1	TGTGCCAGCAGCTTAGGAGGGACAGGGTTCACTGAAGCTTTCTTT	CASSLGGTGFTEAFF
TRBV7-9	-	-	TRBJ2-7	TGTGCCAGCAGCCCCGACCCAGGCTCCTACGAGCAGTACTTC	CASSPDPGSYEQYF
TRBV7-3	-	TRBD2	TRBJ2-1	TGTGCCAGCAGCTTATCCAGGACTAGTCATGAGCAGTTCTTC	CASSLSRTSHEQFF
TRBV7-9	-	-	TRBJ1-2	TGTGCCAGCAGCGGCAGGGGAATTAACTATGGCTACACCTTC	CASSGRGINYGYTF
TRBV28	-	TRBD1	TRBJ2-1	TGTGCCAGCAGTTTATTAGTGACCCGACAGGGTAACAATGAGCAGTTCTTC	CASSLLVTRQGNNEQFF
TRBV30	-	-	TRBJ1-1	TGTGCCTGGAGTGTACCGGGCAGGAGGTACCTCCCAGTAAGTCAAGCTTTCTTT	CAWSVPGRRYLPVSQAFF
TRBV4-3	once	-	TRBJ1-6	TGCGCCAGCAGCCAAGTGGGACACACCCTGGGGATTAATTCACCCCTCCACTTT	CASSQVGHTLGINSPLHF
TRBV18	-	TRBD1	TRBJ2-3	TGTGCCAGCTCATACGGACAGGGAGGCACAGATACGCAGTATTTT	CASSYGQGGTDTQYF
TRBV6-5	once	-	TRBJ2-7	TGTGCCAGCAGGGGCAGGGGGGATTTGGAGCAGTACTTC	CASRGRGDLEQYF
TRBV30	few	-	TRBJ1-3	TGTGCCGTGGGACATCCGGCCCGCCGAAACACCATATATTTT	CAVGHPARRNTIYF
TRBV2	-	TRBD2	TRBJ2-5	TGTGCCAGCGTCAGTTCTCTAGCGGCACAAGAGACCCAGTACTTC	CASVSSLAAQETQYF
TRBV29-1	-	-	TRBJ2-7	TGCAGCGTCGATATAGTCTCCTACGAGCAGTACTTC	CSVDIVSYEQYF
TRBV6-5	-	-	TRBJ1-4	TGTGCCAGCAGTTACTTGACCGGACCTAATGAAAAACTGTTTTTT	CASSYLTGPNEKLFF
TRBV11-3	-	-	TRBJ1-1	TGTGCCAGCAGCCCCGTCGGGGGGAACACTGAAGCTTTCTTT	CASSPVGGNTEAFF
TRBV7-6	-	TRBD2	TRBJ2-7	TGTGCCAGCAGCCCTCCAGCGGGGGGAGGCTACGAGCAGTACTTC	CASSPPAGGGYEQYF
TRBV19	-	-	TRBJ1-1	TGTGCCAGTAGTATAAGGGCTTGGACACCCGAAGCTTTCTTT	CASSIRAWTPEAFF
TRBV9	-	-	TRBJ2-6	TGTGCCAGCAGCCTATCTTCAAGTGGGGCGTCGACTGGGGCCAACGTCCTGACTTTC	CASSLSSSGASTGANVLTF
TRBV28	-	-	TRBJ2-1	TGTGCCAGCAGTTTGGTTCAGAACTACAATGAGCAGTTCTTC	CASSLVQNYNEQFF
TRBV15	-	-	TRBJ1-4	TGTGCCACCAGCAGGACGGTTAATGAAAAACTGTTTTTT	CATSRTVNEKLFF
TRBV7-2	-	-	TRBJ1-3	TGTGCCAGCAGCTTTGGCGGTTCCTCTGGAAACACCATATATTTT	CASSFGGSSGNTIYF
TRBV4-3	-	-	TRBJ1-2	TGCGCCAGCAGCCAAGATGAGGGCAATGGCTACACCTTC	CASSQDEGNGYTF
TRBV7-2	-	-	TRBJ1-6	TGTGCCAGCAGCTTAGCTCTGGGTAATTCACCCCTCCACTTT	CASSLALGNSPLHF
TRBV5-5	-	TRBD1	TRBJ1-1	TGTGCCAGCAGCGGCCGGGACAGGGCAGTAATAAACACTGAAGCTTTCTTT	CASSGRDRAVINTEAFF
TRBV7-8	-	-	TRBJ2-7	TGTGCCAGCAGCTTCCAAAAACAATACGAGCAGTACTTC	CASSFQKQYEQYF
TRBV29-1	-	-	TRBJ1-2	TGCAGCGTTGAAGGGGGGAGGGGCAGCAACTATGGCTACACCTTC	CSVEGGRGSNYGYTF
TRBV7-3	-	-	TRBJ2-1	TGTGCCAGCAGCTTAATTGGACAGCTAGACGGCGAGCAGTTCTTC	CASSLIGQLDGEQFF
TRBV7-9	-	-	TRBJ2-1	TGTGCCAGCAGCTTACACGGTGAGCTCGTGGGTGAGCAGTTCTTC	CASSLHGELVGEQFF
TRBV14	-	-	TRBJ1-1	TGTGCCAGCAGCCGGGGGAGTAACACTGAAGCTTTCTTT	CASSRGSNTEAFF
TRBV7-3	-	-	TRBJ2-1	TGTGCCAGCAGCCGCAACAGTTACAATGAGCAGTTCTTC	CASSRNSYNEQFF
TRBV6-2/TRBV6-3	-	TRBD1	TRBJ2-5	TGTGCCAGCAGTTTCCGGCGAAGACAGGGGGAAGAGACCCAGTACTTC	CASSFRRRQGEETQYF
TRBV5-4	few	TRBD1	TRBJ1-6	TGTGCCAGCAGCTTTTTACAACAGGGGACTAATTCACCCCTCCACTTT	CASSFLQQGTNSPLHF
TRBV2	-	TRBD2	TRBJ2-7	TGTGCCAGCAGACTAGCGATCGCCGGGGAGCAGTACTTC	CASRLAIAGEQYF